This T cell receptor beta chain was captured in a study of blood T cell repertoires in COVID-19 (dated by TCRdb to about 2020). The study in broad terms: The collaborator samples originated in the United States, Italy and Spain and spanned the acute and convalescent phases of COVID-19. The material from the prospective study consisted of cDNA or gDNA derived from T cells, B-cell-depleted T cells, or PBMCs. The dataset comprised deeply sampled blood TCRbeta repertoires from subjects exposed to, actively infected with, or recovered from COVID-19. A freely available public database, intended as a resource for researchers studying the immune response to SARS-CoV-2, is where the repertoires were released. Samples were obtained from the ongoing ImmuneRACE study (first 160 participants) and from 950 to 1,500 subjects provided by 6 global collaborators. A de-identified subject ID, COVID-19 status, age in years and sex were almost always included in the sample metadata. Where HLA class I and class II types were available, the types were taken from metadata supplied by the sample provider, not from assay-based typing. Overall study results and their limits: The amount of clinical and demographic metadata varied by source and participant and was provided uncurated.

On this clone: The antigen it binds to is not known. No qualities accompany the bases; no much larger clone lies one base away.

Enrolling through a virtual design, the prospective study's participants ranged in age from roughly 18 to 100 years and lived across some 23 United States geographic areas. To assign participants to cohorts, the prospective study relied on clinical history that participants themselves reported in a screening survey and a study questionnaire. Recovered participants in ImmuneRACE Cohort 3 were defined by two consecutive negative NP/OP PCR tests, clearance by a healthcare professional, or resolution of symptoms. In the prospective study, whole blood, serum and a nasopharyngeal or oropharyngeal swab were collected from each participant by mobile phlebotomists. Additional blood draws and questionnaires over an approximately two-month period could optionally be provided by prospective study participants. Prospective study blood samples were shipped either frozen or at room temperature before DNA extraction.

V is trimmed back by 4 bases and J by 6 bases, and the junction contains 8 bases that no gene match accounts for. From a lookup of the germline V gene, CDR1 and CDR2 are SGDLS and YYNGEE. The CDR3 starts with the cysteine, ends with the phenylalanine, and has 14 residues. Only the CDR3 portion is preserved as DNA: 42 bases, with reading frame beginning at the first base. TCRbeta CDR3 regions were amplified from genomic DNA by means of the immunoSEQ Assay, a bias-controlled multiplex PCR. The original pipeline was this. The number of nucleated cells in each sample was estimated by amplification of reference gene primers within the assay. To quantify the absolute abundance of each unique TCRbeta CDR3 rearrangement, sequence reads were collapsed and filtered. For each sample, productive Simpson clonality was calculated as the square root of Simpson's diversity index across productive rearrangements. TCRdb's version of the immuneACCESS table is confined to in-frame rearrangements and falls short of the full clone set. An unresolved V gene accounts for under half of the shortfall where checked; the remainder is of unknown origin. The DNA gave D and trimming, while V, J and clone size come from that table. Present in this sample are approximately 380,000 clones, 70% to 90% of which were seen just once. 1.2% of the sample comes from the top ten.

The receptor was isolated from a woman between 18 and 29 years old who had recovered from COVID-19. Material for sequencing was PBMCs or T cells enriched from blood (not recorded which). This receptor chain uses TRBV9 and TRBJ1-1; 8 nucleotides in the junction match TRBD1. The nucleotides read TGTGCCAGCAGCACGCGGCAGGGGGCCTCTGAAGCTTTCTTT. This encodes CASSTRQGASEAFF.